The 6 T cell receptor beta chains reported below all come from one sample, sequenced in a study of identical twins. TCRdb reprocessed the 5' RACE reads with MiXCR, giving one entry per CDR3 protein. The sample has around 480,000 distinct CDR3 sequences, roughly an eighth seen once. These data also formed part of another study, on yellow fever vaccine responses in identical twins.

The sequenced sample was CD4+ T cells sorted from blood. The receptors were sampled from a young woman in good health.

Only a few counts were recorded for this clonotype. This chain connects TRBV4-3 to TRBJ2-2, with D perhaps TRBD1 or TRBD2 (5 bases each). CDR3 length: 16 residues. V lost 2 bases and J 1 base, leaving 11 bases between the germline ends. Germline V CDR1 and CDR2: LGHNA, YSLEER. The CDR3 loop is CASSQWGTGNTGELFF. The CDR3 region has the DNA TGCGCCAGCAGCCAATGGGGGACGGGGAACACCGGGGAGCTGTTTTTT.

This clonotype came up a few times. The rearrangement links TRBV9 to TRBJ2-5, with D perhaps matching TRBD2 (7 bases). The length of the CDR3 is 15 residues. Germline V lookup: CDR1 SGDLS, CDR2 YYNGEE. Trimming removed 3 bases at V and 2 bases at J, with 14 bases between. CDR3 residues: CASSDGGARQETQYF. For the CDR3, the DNA is TGTGCCAGCAGCGATGGGGGGGCGAGGCAAGAGACCCAGTACTTC.

This clonotype was seen a few times. The chain combines TRBV6-5 with TRBJ1-3; D call uncertain. Germline CDR1 is MNHEY and CDR2 is SVGAGI. Between the trimmed V and J ends, which lost 2 bases and 1 base, there was a span of 6 bases. The CDR3 totals 14 residues. CDR3 bases: TGTGCCAGCAGTTACGCCAATTCTGGAAACACCATATATTTT. Its protein product is CASSYANSGNTIYF.

The chain employs TRBV6-2 or TRBV6-3 and TRBJ1-5; 9 nucleotides align to TRBD1. Germline loops: CDR1 MNHEY, CDR2 SVGEGT. Trimming cost V 6 bases and J 7 bases; bases outside gene matches: 7. This CDR3 is built from 14 residues. The CDR3 DNA sequence: TGTGCCAGCAGCCACCGGACAGGGGAACAGCCCCAGCATTTT. Amino acids: CASSHRTGEQPQHF.

The CDR3 region is CASSVGSGVNYGYTF. Written as DNA, the CDR3 is TGTGCCAGCAGCGTAGGATCAGGGGTTAACTATGGCTACACCTTC. The V gene is TRBV9, the J gene TRBJ1-2; D possibly corresponds to TRBD1 (6 bases). Germline V gives CDR1 SGDLS, CDR2 YYNGEE. V was cut by 0 bases and J by 1 base, with 10 bases left in between. The CDR3 runs to 15 residues.

This clonotype was counted a few times. The chain is built from TRBV5-1 and TRBJ2-1; possibly TRBD1 for D (5 bases). The V gene lost 2 bases and the J gene lost 0 bases, with 12 bases spanning the gap. The CDR3 is made up of 16 amino acids. Germline lookup yields CDR1 SGHRS and CDR2 YFSETQ. CDR3 coding DNA: TGCGCCAGCAGCTTATACAGGTCGAGCTCCTACAATGAGCAGTTCTTC. Translating it yields CASSLYRSSSYNEQFF.